The 10 T cell receptor beta chains given below trace back to one sample, sequenced in a study of PD-1 blockade in mismatch repair-deficient tumors. Repertoires were generated with immunoSEQ multiplex PCR, while TCRdb's copy carries only in-frame clones and drops some. This table holds around 100,000 clones, 82% found once. The specimen comprised peripheral blood, sampled approximately 35 weeks after starting pembrolizumab. The receptors here all came from an adult with mismatch repair-deficient cancer.

V and J are TRBV5-4 and TRBJ2-1; D may be TRBD2 (5 bases). Germline V gives CDR1 SGHNT, CDR2 YYREEE (reference sequence). Trimming pared 0 bases from V and 5 bases from J, leaving 9 bases between. This CDR3 has 14 amino acids. In DNA form, the CDR3 reads TGTGCCAGCAGCTTGGGCCTAGCCCACAATGAGCAGTTCTTC. This encodes CASSLGLAHNEQFF.

This chain connects TRBV7-9 to TRBJ2-7; 13 positions match TRBD2. The CDR3 contains 16 residues. Germline CDR1 and CDR2: SEHNR and FQNEAQ (reference sequence). V was pared by 4 bases and J by 4 bases, with 7 bases of the junction left unmatched. CDR3 in amino acids: CASSSRTSGSHYEQYF. The CDR3 DNA is TGTGCCAGCAGCTCACGGACTAGCGGGAGTCATTACGAGCAGTACTTC.

This chain joins TRBV7-2 and TRBJ2-4; tentatively, D is TRBD2 (5 bases). Germline CDR1 SGHTA, CDR2 FQGNSA. CDR3 length equals 16 residues. V was trimmed by 2 bases and J by 8 bases, leaving 19 bases between them. The CDR3 loop reads CASSLRAGEMVYIQYF. CDR3 DNA sequence: TGTGCCAGCAGCTTAAGGGCCGGGGAGATGGTATACATTCAGTACTTC.

The V and J genes are TRBV4-1 and TRBJ2-7; tentatively, D is TRBD1 (6 bases). V lost 3 bases and J 1 base, leaving 13 bases between the germline ends. Germline V gives CDR1 MGHRA, CDR2 YSYEKL. This CDR3 has 15 amino acids. The CDR3: CASSHVQRGSYEQYF. The CDR3 region has the DNA TGCGCCAGCAGCCACGTACAAAGGGGGTCCTACGAGCAGTACTTC.

This clone was counted a few times. The CDR3: CASSHDNTEAFF. CDR3 bases: TGTGCCAGCAGTCATGACAACACTGAAGCTTTCTTT. The V and J genes are TRBV6-1 and TRBJ1-1; D gene ambiguous. From germline, CDR1 is MNHNS and CDR2 SASEGT. The CDR3 runs 12 residues. The ends were cut back, 5 bases at V and 2 bases at J, with 6 bases in the middle.

The chain combines TRBV7-6 with TRBJ2-2; tentatively, D is TRBD1 (6 bases). The germline V and J ends were trimmed by 5 bases and 6 bases, with 10 bases remaining between them. Germline-derived CDR1 and CDR2 are SGHVS and FNYEAQ. The CDR3 spans 13 residues. The CDR3 loop reads CASSQQGPGELFF. In DNA form, the CDR3 reads TGTGCCAGCAGCCAACAGGGTCCCGGGGAGCTGTTTTTT.

This clone was found a few times. The J gene is TRBJ2-7, the V gene TRBV25-1, with D unresolved. The CDR3 runs 11 residues. Germline values: CDR1 MGHDK, CDR2 SYGVNS. The V gene lost 8 bases and the J gene lost 4 bases, with 9 bases spanning the gap. The DNA of the CDR3 is TGTGCCAGCGCCAGTCGGTACGAGCAGTACTTC. It encodes CASASRYEQYF.

This clone showed up just a few times. The chain carries TRBV11-3 and TRBJ1-2, with D uncertain. CDR3 length: 15 amino acids. CDR1 and CDR2 (germline): SGHNT, YENEEA. V was clipped by 6 bases and J by 5 bases, with 19 bases between them. As DNA, the CDR3 is TGTGCCAGCAGTTCGTCGCCCCGGGGTGTTTATGGCTACACCTTC. Protein: CASSSSPRGVYGYTF.

The chain recombines TRBV4-2 with TRBJ1-6, with D perhaps matching TRBD1 (5 bases). Germline assignment: CDR1 LGHNA and CDR2 YNFKEQ. This CDR3 region has 16 residues. Trimming left V 0 bases short and J 5 bases short, with 11 bases between. CDR3 nucleotides: TGTGCCAGCAGCCAAGATGACAGTGCGAATAATTCACCCCTCCACTTT. This translates into CASSQDDSANNSPLHF.

V is TRBV7-3 and J is TRBJ1-1, with TRBD1 matching over 7 bases. The germline gives CDR1 SGHTA, CDR2 FQGTGA. The ends lost 1 base at V and 5 bases at J; junction bases unmatched: 4. CDR3 length: 14 amino acids. The CDR3 coding sequence is TGTGCCAGCAGCTTAAATAGGGGGCGTACTGAAGCTTTCTTT. Its translation: CASSLNRGRTEAFF.